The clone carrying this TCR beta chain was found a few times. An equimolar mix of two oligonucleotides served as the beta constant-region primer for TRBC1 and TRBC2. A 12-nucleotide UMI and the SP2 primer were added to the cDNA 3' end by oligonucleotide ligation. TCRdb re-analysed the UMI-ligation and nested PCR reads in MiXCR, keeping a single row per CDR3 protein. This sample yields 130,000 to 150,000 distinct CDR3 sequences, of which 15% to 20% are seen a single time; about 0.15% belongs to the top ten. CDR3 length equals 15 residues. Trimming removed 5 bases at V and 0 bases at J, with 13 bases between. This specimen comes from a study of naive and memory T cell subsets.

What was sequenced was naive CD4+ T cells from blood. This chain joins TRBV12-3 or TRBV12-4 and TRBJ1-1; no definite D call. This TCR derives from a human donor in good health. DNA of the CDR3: TGTGCCAGCAGTCCCCGCGGCAGCATGAACACTGAAGCTTTCTTT. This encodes CASSPRGSMNTEAFF.